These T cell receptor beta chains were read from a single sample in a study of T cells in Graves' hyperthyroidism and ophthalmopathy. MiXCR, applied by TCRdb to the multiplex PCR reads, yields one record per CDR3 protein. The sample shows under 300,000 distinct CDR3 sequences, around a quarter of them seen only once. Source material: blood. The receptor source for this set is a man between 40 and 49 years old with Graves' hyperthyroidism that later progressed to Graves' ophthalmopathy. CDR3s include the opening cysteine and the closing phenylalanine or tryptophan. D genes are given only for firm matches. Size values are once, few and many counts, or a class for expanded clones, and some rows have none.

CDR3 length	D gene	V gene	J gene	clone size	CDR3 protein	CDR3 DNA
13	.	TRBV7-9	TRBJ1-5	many	CASSLEADQPQHF	TGTGCCAGCAGCTTAGAAGCAGATCAGCCCCAGCATTTT
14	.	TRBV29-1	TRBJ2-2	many	CSATKQTDPGELFF	TGCAGCGCTACGAAACAGACAGATCCCGGGGAGCTGTTTTTT
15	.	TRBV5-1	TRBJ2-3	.	CASSLGRERTDTQYF	TGCGCCAGCAGCTTGGGTCGGGAGCGCACAGATACGCAGTATTTT
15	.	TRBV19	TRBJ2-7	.	CASSIDDNRAYEQYF	TGTGCCAGTAGTATAGACGACAACAGAGCCTACGAGCAGTACTTC
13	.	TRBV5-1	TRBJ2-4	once	CASSLAQDDIQYF	TGCGCCAGCAGCTTGGCCCAGGACGACATTCAGTACTTC
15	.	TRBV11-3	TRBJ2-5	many	CASSLNRGGMETQYF	TGTGCCAGCAGCTTAAACAGGGGAGGTATGGAGACCCAGTACTTC
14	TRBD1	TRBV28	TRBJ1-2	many	CASSSTTGGYGYTF	TGTGCCAGCAGTTCTACTACAGGGGGCTATGGCTACACCTTC
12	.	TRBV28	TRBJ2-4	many	CATEGVIDIQYF	TGTGCCACCGAGGGGGTTATAGACATTCAGTACTTC
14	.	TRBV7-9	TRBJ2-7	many	CASSLNRVPSEQYF	TGTGCCAGCAGCTTAAACAGGGTCCCCTCCGAGCAGTACTTC
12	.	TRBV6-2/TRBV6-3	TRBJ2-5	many	CASAAVEETQYF	TGTGCCAGCGCCGCAGTTGAAGAGACCCAGTACTTC
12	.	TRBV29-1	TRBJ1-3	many	CSVEETVDTIYF	TGCAGCGTTGAAGAAACGGTGGACACCATATATTTT
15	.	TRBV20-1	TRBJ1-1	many	CSARDGTLRDTEAFF	TGCAGTGCTAGAGATGGAACATTGAGGGACACTGAAGCTTTCTTT
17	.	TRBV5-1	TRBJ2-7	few	CASSLGPRSRTEYEQYF	TGCGCCAGCAGCTTGGGGCCGCGGTCCCGGACAGAATACGAGCAGTACTTC
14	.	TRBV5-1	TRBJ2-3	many	CASSSWGIGETQYF	TGCGCCAGCAGCTCTTGGGGGATTGGAGAGACGCAGTATTTT
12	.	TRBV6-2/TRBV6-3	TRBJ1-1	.	CASTEPGQEAFF	TGTGCCAGCACCGAACCGGGACAAGAAGCTTTCTTT
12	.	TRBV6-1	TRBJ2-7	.	CASNDEWATEYF	TGTGCCAGCAACGATGAATGGGCCACTGAGTACTTC
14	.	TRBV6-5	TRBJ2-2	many	CASSYTANTGELFF	TGTGCCAGCAGTTACACAGCGAACACCGGGGAGCTGTTTTTT
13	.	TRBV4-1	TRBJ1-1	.	CASSQDKGTEAFF	TGCGCCAGCAGCCAAGATAAAGGTACTGAAGCTTTCTTT
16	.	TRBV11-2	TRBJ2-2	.	CASSLRTARTTGELFF	TGTGCCAGCAGCTTAAGGACGGCCAGAACTACCGGGGAGCTGTTTTTT
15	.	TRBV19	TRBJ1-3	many	CASRLQESSGNTIYF	TGTGCCAGTAGACTCCAGGAGAGCTCTGGAAACACCATATATTTT
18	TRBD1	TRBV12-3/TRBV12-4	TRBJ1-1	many	CASSLKGQGPLMNTEAFF	TGTGCCAGCAGTTTGAAGGGACAGGGGCCCCTTATGAACACTGAAGCTTTCTTT
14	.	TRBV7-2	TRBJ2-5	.	CASSLELWVTTQYF	TGTGCCAGCAGCTTAGAACTGTGGGTTACGACCCAGTACTTC
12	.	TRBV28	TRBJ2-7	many	CASGAIAYEQYF	TGTGCCAGCGGTGCCATAGCCTACGAGCAGTACTTC
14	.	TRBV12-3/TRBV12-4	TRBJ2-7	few	CASSEWGGSNEQYF	TGTGCCAGCAGCGAGTGGGGGGGCAGCAACGAGCAGTACTTC
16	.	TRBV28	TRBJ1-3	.	CASSLETGFSGNTIYF	TGTGCCAGCAGTTTAGAGACAGGCTTCTCTGGAAACACCATATATTTT
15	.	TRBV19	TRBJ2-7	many	CASSASGFPTYEQYF	TGTGCCAGTAGTGCTTCAGGGTTCCCCACCTACGAGCAGTACTTC
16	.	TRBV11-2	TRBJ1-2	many	CASSLEGRAGAYGYTF	TGTGCCAGCAGCTTAGAAGGCAGGGCGGGGGCATATGGCTACACCTTC
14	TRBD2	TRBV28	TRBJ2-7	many	CASIGTSGKSEQYF	TGTGCCAGCATAGGGACTAGCGGGAAGAGCGAGCAGTACTTC
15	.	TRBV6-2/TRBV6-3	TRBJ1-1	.	CASSPGDTANTEAFF	TGTGCCAGCAGCCCAGGGGACACAGCGAACACTGAAGCTTTCTTT
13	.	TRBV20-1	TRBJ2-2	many	CSALRANTGELFF	TGCAGTGCTCTCAGGGCGAACACCGGGGAGCTGTTTTTT
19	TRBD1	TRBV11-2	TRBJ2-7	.	CASSLHSSRDRAISYEQYF	TGTGCCAGCAGCCTCCACTCGTCCCGGGACAGGGCTATATCCTACGAGCAGTACTTC
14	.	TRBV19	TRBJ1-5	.	CTSSSTGMGQPQHF	TGTACCAGTAGCAGCACAGGGATGGGTCAGCCCCAGCATTTT
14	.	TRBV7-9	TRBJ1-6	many	CASSLGPGDSPLHF	TGTGCCAGCAGCTTAGGACCCGGGGATTCACCCCTCCACTTT
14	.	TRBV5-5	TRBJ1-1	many	CASSLAEQSTEAFF	TGTGCCAGCAGCTTGGCTGAACAAAGCACTGAAGCTTTCTTT
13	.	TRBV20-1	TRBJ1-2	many	CSAIRPVGYGYTF	TGCAGTGCCATCAGGCCCGTCGGCTATGGCTACACCTTC
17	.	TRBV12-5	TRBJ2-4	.	CASGLDLPTVAKNIQYF	TGTGCTAGTGGTTTGGATCTGCCAACGGTAGCCAAAAACATTCAGTACTTC
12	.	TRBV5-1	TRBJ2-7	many	CASSLNTYEQYF	TGCGCCAGCAGCCTAAATACCTACGAGCAGTACTTC
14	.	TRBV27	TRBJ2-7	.	CASSLAGKHYEQYF	TGTGCCAGCAGTTTGGCGGGCAAACACTACGAGCAGTACTTC
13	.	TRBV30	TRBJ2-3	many	CAWERQGTDTQYF	TGTGCCTGGGAGCGGCAGGGCACAGATACGCAGTATTTT
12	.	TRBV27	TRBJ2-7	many	CATARGPYEQYF	TGTGCCACTGCCCGGGGGCCCTACGAGCAGTACTTC
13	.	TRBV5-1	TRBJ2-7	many	CASSSPPSYEQYF	TGCGCCAGCAGCTCTCCACCCTCCTACGAGCAGTACTTC
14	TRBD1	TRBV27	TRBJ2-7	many	CASSQPGQFYEQYF	TGTGCCAGCAGTCAACCGGGACAGTTCTACGAGCAGTACTTC
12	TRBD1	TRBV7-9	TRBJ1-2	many	CASIRDREGYTF	TGTGCCAGCATCCGGGACAGGGAAGGCTACACCTTC
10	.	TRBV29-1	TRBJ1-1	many	CSDHRAEAFF	TGCAGCGACCACAGAGCTGAAGCTTTCTTT
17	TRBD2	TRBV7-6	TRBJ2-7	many	CASSLVTQREAFYKQYF	TGTGCCAGCAGCTTAGTGACCCAGCGGGAGGCATTCTACAAGCAGTACTTC
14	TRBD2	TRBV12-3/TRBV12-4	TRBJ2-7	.	CASKMGTSGYEQYF	TGTGCCAGCAAGATGGGGACTAGCGGCTACGAGCAGTACTTC
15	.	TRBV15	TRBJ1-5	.	CATSYVRSSNQPQHF	TGTGCCACCAGCTACGTCCGGAGTAGCAATCAGCCCCAGCATTTT
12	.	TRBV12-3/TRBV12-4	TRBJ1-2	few	CASSFTGPGYTF	TGTGCCAGCAGCTTTACAGGGCCCGGCTACACCTTC
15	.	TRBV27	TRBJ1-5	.	CASSLWSADNQPQHF	TGTGCCAGCAGTTTATGGTCGGCAGACAATCAGCCCCAGCATTTT
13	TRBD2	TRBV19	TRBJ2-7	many	CASSIGGNYEQYF	TGTGCCAGTAGTATCGGGGGGAACTACGAGCAGTACTTC
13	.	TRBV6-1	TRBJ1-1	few	CASRTVKNTEAFF	TGTGCCAGCCGGACAGTCAAGAACACTGAAGCTTTCTTT
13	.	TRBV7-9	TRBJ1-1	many	CASSLAKSREAFF	TGTGCCAGCAGCTTAGCAAAGAGCCGAGAAGCTTTCTTT
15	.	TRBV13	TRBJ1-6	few	CASSLRQTYNSPLHF	TGTGCCAGCAGCTTACGACAGACCTATAATTCACCCCTCCACTTT
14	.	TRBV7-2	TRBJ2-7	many	CASSTGLTYYEQYF	TGTGCCAGCAGCACGGGACTCACCTACTACGAGCAGTACTTC
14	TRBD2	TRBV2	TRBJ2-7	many	CASRSSGSWYEQYF	TGTGCCAGCAGATCTAGCGGGAGTTGGTACGAGCAGTACTTC